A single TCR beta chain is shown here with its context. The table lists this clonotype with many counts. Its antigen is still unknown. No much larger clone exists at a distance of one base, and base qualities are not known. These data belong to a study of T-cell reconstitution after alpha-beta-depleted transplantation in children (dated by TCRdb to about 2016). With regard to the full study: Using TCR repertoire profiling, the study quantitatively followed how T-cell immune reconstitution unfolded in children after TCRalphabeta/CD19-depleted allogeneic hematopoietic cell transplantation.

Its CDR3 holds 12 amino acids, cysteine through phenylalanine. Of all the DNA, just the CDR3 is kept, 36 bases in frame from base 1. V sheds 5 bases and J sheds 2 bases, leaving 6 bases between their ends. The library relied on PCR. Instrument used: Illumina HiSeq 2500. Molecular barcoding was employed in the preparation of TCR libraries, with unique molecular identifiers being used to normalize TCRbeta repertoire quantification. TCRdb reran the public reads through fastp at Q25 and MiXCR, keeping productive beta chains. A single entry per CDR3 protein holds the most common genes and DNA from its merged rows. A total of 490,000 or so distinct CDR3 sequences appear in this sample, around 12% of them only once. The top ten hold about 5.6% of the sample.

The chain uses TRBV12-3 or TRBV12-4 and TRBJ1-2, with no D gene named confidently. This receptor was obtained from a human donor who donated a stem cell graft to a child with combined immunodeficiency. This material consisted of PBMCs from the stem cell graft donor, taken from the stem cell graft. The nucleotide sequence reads TGTGCCAGCAGTAGAAGGAACTATGGCTACACCTTC. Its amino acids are CASSRRNYGYTF.